Below, 2 T cell receptor beta chains from the same sample are listed, as sequenced in a study of blood T cell repertoires in COVID-19. TCRdb keeps only in-frame clones here, not all; method: immunoSEQ multiplex PCR. The sample has 300,000 to 450,000 clones; roughly nine tenths are singletons. The source material was PBMCs or T cells enriched from blood (not recorded which). The source of these receptors is a man between 18 and 29 years old who had recovered from COVID-19.

V usage is TRBV7-3 and J usage is TRBJ1-3; no clear D. V was trimmed by 2 bases and J by 1 base, leaving 9 bases between them. CDR3 size: 15 residues. The germline CDR1 and CDR2 sequences are SGHTA and FQGTGA. The CDR3 protein is CASSLLGGSGNTIYF. Written as DNA, the CDR3 is TGTGCCAGCAGCTTACTTGGAGGTTCTGGAAACACCATATATTTT.

This clone was recorded only once. The rearrangement uses TRBV28 and TRBJ1-2, with 10 bases that match TRBD1. The V and J ends lost 5 bases and 4 bases, in that order; junction bases with no gene match: 13. CDR1 and CDR2 (germline): MDHEN, SYDVKM. The CDR3 contains 17 residues. DNA for the CDR3: TGTGCCAGCAGTGGGGGGACAGGGGTACGAAAGGCCTATGGCTACACCTTC. It codes for CASSGGTGVRKAYGYTF.